This TCR beta chain was captured by sequencing in a study of blood T cell repertoires in COVID-19. Study-wide context: PBMCs, B-cell-depleted T cells, or T cells were the source of the cDNA or gDNA that made up the material.

J lost 4 bases, V lost 0 bases, and 6 bases had no gene match. Germline lookup yields CDR1 SGHDT and CDR2 YYEEEE. This CDR3 contains 15 residues. Study members were between about 18 and 90 years old and lived in around 24 US regions. Participants had their cohort set by participant-reported clinical history. Authors' data handling: Amplified reference gene primers provided the basis for estimating nucleated cell counts. Generated by immunoSEQ multiplex PCR, the TCRdb table keeps only in-frame clones and is missing some. Clonal size and the V and J genes are those of that table, whereas D and trimming came from the DNA. The sample lists about 400,000 clones, around 90% occurring once.

The sequenced sample consisted of PBMCs or T cells enriched from blood (not recorded which). This TCR derives from a middle-aged woman with acute COVID-19. V gene TRBV5-6 combines with J gene TRBJ1-2, with 7 bases fitting TRBD1. CDR3 protein: CASSLVTGVGYGYTF. The CDR3 DNA reads TGTGCCAGCAGCTTGGTTACAGGGGTCGGCTATGGCTACACCTTC. Drawing the rest from reference TRBV5-6 and TRBJ1-2, the complete variable domain is DAGVTQSPTHLIKTRGQQVTLRCSPKSGHDTVSWYQQALGQGPQFIFQYYEEEERQRGNFPDRFSGHQFPNYSSELNVNALLLGDSALYLCASSLVTGVGYGYTFGSGTRLTVV.